This T cell receptor (beta chain) stems from a study of T cell responses to AZD1222 COVID-19 vaccine (dated by TCRdb to the early 2020s). Study-level background: Because spike-specific TCR depth and breadth did not differ between the two schedules, AZD1222 recipients who got a second dose at roughly 4 weeks were pooled with those who got a second dose at roughly 12 weeks. A total of approximately 250 trial participants underwent TCR sequencing, of whom under 220 had received two doses of AZD1222 and approximately 25 had received two doses of the MenACWY control vaccine. Trial participants were enrolled by age into subgroups of 18-55, 56-69 and 70-plus years, and around 150, 28 and 57 TCR-sequenced participants, respectively, were included in these subgroups.

The time point label corresponds to: baseline before first vaccination. Vaccinee samples came from UK trials COV001 and COV002, including a single-blind randomized controlled phase 2/3 trial of AZD1222 (ChAdOx1 nCoV-19) in healthy adults. Trial participant PBMC samples were collected at day 0 and day 28 after the second dose for TCRbeta chain sequencing. CDR1 SGHDT and CDR2 YYEEEE were looked up in the germline V gene. Relative to germline, V is 0 bases shorter and J is 6 bases shorter, with 18 bases between their ends. Its CDR3 holds 16 amino acids, cysteine through phenylalanine. Just the 48-base CDR3 DNA is kept, in frame starting at base 1. Points on this clone: There is no known antigen for this receptor. Since a far larger clone is one base different, this is likely a read error. The sample contains more than one DNA sequence encoding this CDR3.

Overall results and qualifications from the work: Vaccine-associated CD4 TCRs spanned the whole spike protein, with dominant responses in regions 160-218 and 743-854. The 56-69-year group was small, and its depth increase did not reach significance, likely because of low power. No day 14 peak-response samples were available, so repertoires were characterized only after the peak T cell response. After two AZD1222 doses, spike-specific TCR breadth and depth were significantly higher than at day 0 and than in MenACWY recipients. Epitopes outside the regions mutated in the B.1.351 and B.1.1.7 variants were reportedly recognized by nearly half of the unique spike-specific TCRs. Most participants were white British and females outnumbered males, and the authors suggested that clonal diversity may have been underestimated. Conclusions about previously exposed vaccinees are limited because only a handful of AZD1222 recipients were SARS-CoV-2 seropositive at baseline.

The CDR3 regions of human TCRbeta chains were analyzed by immunosequencing. The original methods were these. Repertoire TCRs were checked for matches against a reference library of SARS-CoV-2-specific TCRs that had been generated using the MIRA antigen-specificity platform. Breadth was defined as the fraction of unique TCRs that were SARS-CoV-2-associated. Depth was defined as the fraction of total T cells that were SARS-CoV-2-associated. Using the MIRA data, each spike-specific TCR was mapped to the spike region that the TCR reacts to and placed in a CD4 or CD8 class. Log10-transformed breadth and depth values were compared by one-way ANOVA with Sidak's multiple comparisons tests. TCRdb provides this immuneACCESS table in a form limited to in-frame rearrangements. Some clones are lacking; in checked studies, under half of them reflect an unresolved V gene, and why the rest are absent is not known. That table is the source of V, J and clone size, and D and trimming were worked out from the DNA. The sample table lists approximately 100,000 clones, around 90% of them with a count of one. The ten most abundant clones make up around 20% of the sample.

Here the sequenced sample was peripheral blood, taken on day 0 of AZD1222 vaccination. The clonotype originates from an adult in good health. The rearrangement joined TRBV5-6 to TRBJ1-1, with a tentative D gene TRBD1 over 5 matching bases. The CDR3 is CASSLAGWGVRAEAFF. The DNA sequence is as follows: TGTGCCAGCAGCTTGGCCGGGTGGGGGGTTAGGGCTGAAGCTTTCTTT.